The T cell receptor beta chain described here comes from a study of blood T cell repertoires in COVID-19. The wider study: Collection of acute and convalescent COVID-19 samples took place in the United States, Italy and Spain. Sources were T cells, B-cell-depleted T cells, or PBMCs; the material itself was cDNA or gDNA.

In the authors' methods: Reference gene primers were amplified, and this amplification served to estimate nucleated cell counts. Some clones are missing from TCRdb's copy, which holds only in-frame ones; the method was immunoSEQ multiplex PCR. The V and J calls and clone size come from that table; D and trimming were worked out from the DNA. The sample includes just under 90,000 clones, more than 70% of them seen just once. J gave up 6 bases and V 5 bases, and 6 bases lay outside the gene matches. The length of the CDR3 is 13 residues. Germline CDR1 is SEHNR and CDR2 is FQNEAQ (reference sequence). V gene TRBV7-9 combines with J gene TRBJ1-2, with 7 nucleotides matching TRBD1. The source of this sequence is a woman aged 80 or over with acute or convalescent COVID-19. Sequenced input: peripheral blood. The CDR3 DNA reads TGTGCCAGCAGCCCAGACAGGGCTCATGGCTACACCTTC. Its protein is CASSPDRAHGYTF. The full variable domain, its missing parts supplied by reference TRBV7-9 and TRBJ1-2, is DTGVSQNPRHKITKRGQNVTFRCDPISEHNRLYWYRQTLGQGPEFLTYFQNEAQLEKSRLLSDRFSAERPKGSFSTLEIQRTEQGDSAMYLCASSPDRAHGYTFGSGTRLTVV.